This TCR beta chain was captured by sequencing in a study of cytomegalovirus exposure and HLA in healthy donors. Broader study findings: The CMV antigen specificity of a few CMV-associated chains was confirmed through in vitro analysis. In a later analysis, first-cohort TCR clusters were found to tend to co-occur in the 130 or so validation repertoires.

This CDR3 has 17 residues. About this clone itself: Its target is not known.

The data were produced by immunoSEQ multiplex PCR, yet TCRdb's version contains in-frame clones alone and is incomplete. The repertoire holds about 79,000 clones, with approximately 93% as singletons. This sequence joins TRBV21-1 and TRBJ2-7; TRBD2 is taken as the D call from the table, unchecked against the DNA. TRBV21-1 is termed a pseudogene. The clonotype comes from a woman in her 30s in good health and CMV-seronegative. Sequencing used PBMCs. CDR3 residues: CASSIGLAEVKRYEQYF. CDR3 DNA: TGTGCCAGCAGCATCGGACTAGCGGAAGTTAAAAGATACGAGCAGTACTTC.